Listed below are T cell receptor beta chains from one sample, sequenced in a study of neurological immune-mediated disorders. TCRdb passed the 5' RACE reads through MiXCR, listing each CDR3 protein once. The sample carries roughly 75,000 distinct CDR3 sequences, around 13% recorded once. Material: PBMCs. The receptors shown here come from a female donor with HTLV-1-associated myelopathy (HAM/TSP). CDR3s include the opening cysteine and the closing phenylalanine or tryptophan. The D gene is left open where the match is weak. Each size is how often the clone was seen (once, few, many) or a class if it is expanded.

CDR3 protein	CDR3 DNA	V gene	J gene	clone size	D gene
CASSFARVAEQYF	TGTGCCAGCAGTTTCGCCAGGGTGGCCGAGCAGTACTTC	TRBV27	TRBJ2-7	many	-
CASSPPHRGTDTQYF	TGTGCCAGCAGCCCCCCCCACCGAGGCACAGATACGCAGTATTTT	TRBV9	TRBJ2-3	many	-
CAWSLPNSPLHF	TGTGCCTGGAGCCTCCCCAATTCACCCCTCCACTTT	TRBV30	TRBJ1-6	many	-
CASSVEEHYEQYF	TGTGCCAGCAGCGTAGAGGAACACTACGAGCAGTACTTC	TRBV9	TRBJ2-7	many	-
CASRTGGMRNSPLHF	TGTGCCAGCAGAACAGGGGGAATGCGGAATTCACCCCTCCACTTT	TRBV27	TRBJ1-6	many	TRBD1
CASSLRGSDGYTF	TGTGCCAGCAGTTTACGGGGGAGTGATGGCTACACCTTC	TRBV27	TRBJ1-2	many	-
CASSPKTGPQHF	TGTGCCAGCAGTCCCAAGACGGGGCCCCAGCATTTT	TRBV25-1	TRBJ1-5	many	-
CASSLGQDNIQYF	TGCGCCAGCAGCTTGGGCCAAGATAACATTCAGTACTTC	TRBV5-1	TRBJ2-4	few	-
CTLEGARTDTQYF	TGCACCCTAGAGGGGGCCCGCACAGATACGCAGTATTTT	TRBV20-1	TRBJ2-3	many	TRBD1
CASRLESGANTGELFF	TGTGCCAGCAGACTGGAGAGCGGGGCGAACACCGGGGAGCTGTTTTTT	TRBV5-1	TRBJ2-2	once	TRBD2
CASSLAPRTGQETQYF	TGCGCCAGCAGCTTGGCCCCCCGGACGGGACAAGAGACCCAGTACTTC	TRBV5-1	TRBJ2-5	many	-
CASSRDRQSSGNTIYF	TGCGCCAGCAGCAGGGACAGACAGAGCTCTGGAAACACCATATATTTT	TRBV5-1	TRBJ1-3	many	TRBD1
CASSWPGTEAFF	TGTGCCAGCAGCTGGCCGGGGACTGAAGCTTTCTTT	TRBV7-9	TRBJ1-1	many	-
CASSADRDYQPQHF	TGTGCCAGCAGTGCTGACAGGGATTATCAGCCCCAGCATTTT	TRBV2	TRBJ1-5	many	TRBD1